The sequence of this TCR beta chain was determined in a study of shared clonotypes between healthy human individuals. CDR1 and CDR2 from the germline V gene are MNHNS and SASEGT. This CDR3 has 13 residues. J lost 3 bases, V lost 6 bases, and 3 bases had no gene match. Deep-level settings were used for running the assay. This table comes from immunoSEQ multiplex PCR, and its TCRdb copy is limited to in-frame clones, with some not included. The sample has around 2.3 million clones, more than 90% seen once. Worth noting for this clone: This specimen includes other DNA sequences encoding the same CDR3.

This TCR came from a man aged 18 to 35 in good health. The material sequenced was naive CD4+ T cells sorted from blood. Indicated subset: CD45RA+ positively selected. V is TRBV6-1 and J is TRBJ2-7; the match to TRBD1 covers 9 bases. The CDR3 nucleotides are TGTGCCAGCAGCCGGACAGGGGACTACGAGCAGTACTTC. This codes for CASSRTGDYEQYF.